Detailed here is one TCR beta chain. The data stem from a study of blood T cell repertoires in COVID-19. Study as a whole: There were acute and convalescent COVID-19 samples, and they came from the United States, Italy and Spain. Sample material is recorded as cDNA or gDNA derived from T cells, B-cell-depleted T cells, or PBMCs.

V gave up 5 bases and J gave up 6 bases; unmatched junction bases: 10. CDR1 is SNHLY, CDR2 FYNNEI, per germline. CDR3 size: 15 residues. Source study methods: Reference gene primers were amplified, and this amplification served to estimate nucleated cell counts. Repertoires were generated with immunoSEQ multiplex PCR, while TCRdb's copy carries only in-frame clones and drops some. V, J and clone size were drawn from that table, and D and trimming were deduced from the DNA. The repertoire holds roughly 190,000 clones, with more than 80% as singletons. The sequence derives from a woman in her fifties or sixties with acute or convalescent COVID-19. The sample consisted of peripheral blood. V is TRBV2 and J is TRBJ2-1; 7 bases line up with TRBD1. The DNA of the CDR3 is TGTGCCAGCAGTTACGACAGGGTGAGTGGCAATGAGCAGTTCTTC. This sequence encodes CASSYDRVSGNEQFF.